The 20 T cell receptor beta chains below were found in one sample sequenced in a study of T cell responses to AZD1222 COVID-19 vaccine. The data were produced by immunoSEQ multiplex PCR, yet TCRdb's version contains in-frame clones alone and is incomplete. The profile shows 90,000 to 120,000 clones, around 84% of them singletons. This sample comprised peripheral blood, obtained on day 0 of AZD1222 vaccination. Source of these receptors: an adult in good health.

This rearrangement joins TRBV6-6 to TRBJ2-4; a weak D match, TRBD1 (5 bases). The ends were cut back, 5 bases at V and 12 bases at J, with 29 bases in the middle. The CDR3 runs 17 residues. The germline CDR1 and CDR2 sequences are MNHNY and SVGAGI (reference sequence). The CDR3 loop is CASSPLGALRSKFAQYF. CDR3 nucleotide sequence: TGTGCCAGCAGTCCCCTAGGGGCCTTACGGAGTAAGTTTGCTCAGTACTTC.

This sequence joins TRBV10-3 and TRBJ2-4, with D possibly being TRBD1 (6 bases). The germline V gene encodes CDR1 ENHRY and CDR2 SYGVKD. The CDR3 runs to 16 residues. Trimming removed 3 bases at V and 0 bases at J, with 12 bases between. The CDR3 DNA is TGTGCCATCAGTGAAACAGGGCCTCTAGCCAAAAACATTCAGTACTTC. Its translation is CAISETGPLAKNIQYF.

The CDR3 DNA sequence: TGTGCCAGCAGTGATCCGGGGGGCCCAGCGGCAGATACGCAGTATTTT. The encoded protein is CASSDPGGPAADTQYF. This rearrangement joins TRBV6-1 to TRBJ2-3, with D possibly TRBD2 on 7 matching bases. This CDR3 is built from 16 residues. Germline-derived CDR1 and CDR2 are MNHNS and SASEGT. V lost 3 bases to trimming and J lost 4 bases, with 17 bases between them.

The chain carries TRBV6-5 and TRBJ2-2; D is unresolved. CDR1 MNHEY and CDR2 SVGAGI come from the germline V gene. This CDR3 has 14 residues. Between the trimmed V and J ends, which lost 8 bases and 7 bases, there was a span of 17 bases. The CDR3 reads CASGLVGPHGELFF. For the CDR3, the DNA is TGTGCCAGCGGGCTTGTGGGTCCCCACGGGGAGCTGTTTTTT.

This clone was detected only a few times. J is TRBJ2-2 and V is TRBV7-8, with D perhaps matching TRBD1 (5 bases). The CDR3 is 15 residues long. V lost 5 bases and J lost 7, with 17 bases in between. The germline CDR1 and CDR2 sequences are SGHVS and FQNEAQ. The CDR3 loop reads CASSPVRRTNGELFF. The CDR3 coding sequence is TGTGCCAGCAGCCCGGTCAGGCGGACAAACGGGGAGCTGTTTTTT.

V is TRBV3-1 (or the pseudogene TRBV3-2) and J is TRBJ1-6; maybe TRBD1 (6 bases). The CDR3 runs 14 residues. Trimming removed 4 bases at V and 3 bases at J, with 7 bases between. Germline V CDR1 and CDR2: LGHDT, YNNKEL (reference sequence). The CDR3 spells CASSRQDYNSPLHF. DNA for the CDR3: TGTGCCAGCAGCCGACAGGACTATAATTCACCCCTCCACTTT.

The rearrangement uses TRBV11-2 and TRBJ2-2; a weak D match, TRBD2 (5 bases). The CDR3 is 13 amino acids. Germline CDR1 is SGHAT and CDR2 is FQNNGV. The V end was cut by 5 bases, the J end by 6 bases, with 10 bases between. The CDR3 DNA reads TGTGCCAGCAGCAATAACGGGGCCGGGGAGCTGTTTTTT. It translates to CASSNNGAGELFF.

This chain links TRBV7-2 with TRBJ2-5; 7 bases match TRBD1. Per the germline V gene, CDR1 is SGHTA and CDR2 is FQGNSA. V lost 2 bases to trimming and J lost 3 bases; unmatched junction nucleotides: 3. The CDR3 totals 14 residues. DNA of the CDR3: TGTGCCAGCAGCTTACAAGGGGGCAAAGAGACCCAGTACTTC. Its translation: CASSLQGGKETQYF. Full variable domain (missing parts from reference TRBV7-2 and TRBJ2-5): GAGVSQSPSNKVTEKGKDVELRCDPISGHTALYWYRQSLGQGLEFLIYFQGNSAPDKSGLPSDRFSAERTGGSVSTLTIQRTQQEDSAVYLCASSLQGGKETQYFGPGTRLLVL.

A word on this clone: Distinct nucleotide sequences in the sample also encode this CDR3. The chain employs TRBV4-1 and TRBJ2-7; no firm D call. Germline CDR1 MGHRA, CDR2 YSYEKL. Trimming took off 0 bases at V and 3 bases at J, with 9 bases between the two ends. The CDR3 length is 14 residues. As DNA, the CDR3 is TGCGCCAGCAGCCAAGATTTGGGCTACTACGAGCAGTACTTC. The encoded protein is CASSQDLGYYEQYF.

The gene calls are TRBV15 and TRBJ1-1; no clear D. CDR1 LNHNV and CDR2 YYDKDF come from the germline V gene (reference sequence). The CDR3 loop spans 16 amino acids. V was cut by 1 base and J by 4 bases, with 16 bases left in between. CDR3 amino acids: CATSRGLGGRGTEAFF. CDR3 nucleotide sequence: TGTGCCACCAGCAGAGGACTTGGCGGACGAGGCACTGAAGCTTTCTTT.

Only one count was recorded for this clone. CDR3 sequence reads: CASSQGGGKETQYF. The CDR3 bases are TGCGCCAGCAGCCAAGGAGGGGGCAAAGAGACCCAGTACTTC. This chain uses TRBV4-1 with TRBJ2-5; TRBD1 matches at 7 bases. The CDR3 is made up of 14 amino acids. With 1 base clipped from V and 3 bases from J, the junction kept 2 bases outside the gene matches. Per germline, CDR1 MGHRA and CDR2 YSYEKL.

The V gene is TRBV11-2, the J gene TRBJ2-7; D perhaps matches TRBD2 (5 bases). The germline gives CDR1 SGHAT, CDR2 FQNNGV. V was clipped by 3 bases and J by 12 bases, with 12 bases between them. The CDR3 contains 11 residues. In DNA, the CDR3 is TGTGCCAGCAGCTTCGAGGGTTGGTCGTACTTC. This translates into CASSFEGWSYF.

The gene calls are TRBV6-1 and TRBJ2-6; no reliable D call. The germline gives CDR1 MNHNS, CDR2 SASEGT. This CDR3 spans 15 amino acids. Trimming stripped 1 base from V and 0 bases from J, with 4 bases between. The CDR3 coding sequence is TGTGCCAGCAGTGAAGGGAGCTCTGGGGCCAACGTCCTGACTTTC. Translated: CASSEGSSGANVLTF.

This clone was seen a handful of times. This chain joins TRBV4-3 and TRBJ1-1; D remains ambiguous. Looked up from germline, CDR1 is LGHNA and CDR2 is YSLEER. Trimming left V 0 bases short and J 1 base short, with 9 bases between. The CDR3 loop spans 15 amino acids. The CDR3 reads CASSQEGYGNTEAFF. CDR3 coding DNA: TGCGCCAGCAGCCAAGAAGGGTACGGGAACACTGAAGCTTTCTTT.

Only a few counts were recorded for this clone. This chain uses TRBV5-1 with TRBJ1-4, with a possible D match to TRBD1 (5 bases). CDR1 is SGHRS, CDR2 YFSETQ, per germline. CDR3 length equals 15 residues. V lost 0 bases and J 8 bases, leaving 14 bases between the germline ends. CDR3 DNA: TGCGCCAGCAGCTTGGGGGACTCCTCGGGGGAAAAACTGTTTTTT. This sequence encodes CASSLGDSSGEKLFF.

The chain uses TRBV6-6 and TRBJ1-5; no clear D gene. CDR1 is MNHNY and CDR2 is SVGAGI in the germline V gene (reference sequence). V lost 5 bases to trimming and J lost 7 bases, with 24 bases between them. The CDR3 runs 17 residues. CDR3 in DNA: TGTGCCAGCAGTCCCTCTGGGAGGTCCTACGGGAGGCAGCCCCAGCATTTT. Its translation: CASSPSGRSYGRQPQHF.

The gene calls are TRBV28 and TRBJ1-6; TRBD1 aligns across 7 bases. Germline V gene lookup returns CDR1 MDHEN and CDR2 SYDVKM. CDR3 length: 17 amino acids. J gave up 5 bases and V 0 bases, and 7 bases lay outside the gene matches. CDR3 protein: CASSLWSGGGDNSPLHF. CDR3 in DNA: TGTGCCAGCAGTTTATGGTCAGGGGGAGGAGATAATTCACCCCTCCACTTT.

CDR3 nucleotide sequence: TGTGCCAGCAGCCTCCAGGGAGGGAACACTGAAGCTTTCTTT. As protein: CASSLQGGNTEAFF. This chain links TRBV3-1 (or the pseudogene TRBV3-2) with TRBJ1-1; a possible D gene is TRBD1 (5 bases). Trimming cost V 4 bases and J 1 base, with 10 bases left between them. CDR1 LGHDT and CDR2 YNNKEL come from the germline V gene (reference sequence). The CDR3 runs 14 residues.

Comments on this clone: One end of the junction varies from germline; a read error may be responsible. V gene TRBV5-5 combines with J gene TRBJ2-3, with 7 nucleotides matching TRBD2. CDR1 SGHKS and CDR2 YYEKEE come from the germline V gene (reference sequence). This CDR3 contains 15 residues. The CDR3 coding sequence is TGTGCCAGCAGCTTGGACCCGACTAGCACGGATACGCAGTATTTT. It specifies CASSLDPTSTDTQYF.

This clone was picked up one time. This chain links TRBV2 with TRBJ1-5; unclear D gene. Per germline, CDR1 SNHLY and CDR2 FYNNEI. The ends were cut back, 6 bases at V and 3 bases at J, with 9 bases in the middle. The CDR3 sequence is 13 residues long. The DNA of the CDR3 is TGTGCCAGCAGCCCCACGTACAATCAGCCCCAGCATTTT. Its protein is CASSPTYNQPQHF.